This T cell receptor (delta chain) was obtained from a study of γδ T cells in repeated Plasmodium falciparum infection. Study in general: Age- and gender-matched Australian children served as comparison for malaria-exposed Malian children. Study observations and caveats: Vgamma9/Vdelta2+ T cells showed a stable polyclonal repertoire with shared TCRgamma sequences. Vdelta2-negative gammadelta repertoires appeared less diverse and less shared in Malian than Australian children.

Flow sorting of PBMC yielded separate Vgamma9/Vdelta2+ and Vdelta2-negative gammadelta T cell populations for bulk repertoire analysis. TRG and TRD sequences were obtained from every sorted gammadelta sample. TCRdb reprocessed the multiplex PCR reads using CATT. Here the sample spans roughly 93,000 delta-chain clones, almost 1.5% being singletons. The ends lost 1 base at V and 4 bases at J; junction bases unmatched: 37. Germline V gene lookup returns CDR1 TSWWSYY and CDR2 QGS. The CDR3 is 26 amino acids. Note on this clone: Antigen specificity is unknown. The protein held in TCRdb is that of a much larger clone and does not match this DNA's translation at residue 8, likely because of a read error; the protein shown is translated from the DNA.

Sequencing was done on a sample of gamma-delta T cells from blood. J is TRDJ1 and V is TRDV1, with 9 bases lining up with TRDD3. The J gene, not given by TCRdb, was assigned here from a germline match of the nucleotide sequence. This sequence originates from a pool of human donors (malaria-infected and uninfected, not separated). The CDR3 DNA reads TGTGCTCTTGGGGAACGATCCTCCCCAAAGACCCAAGTGTTACTGGGGGAATGTCGAGCGAACGATAAACTCATCTTT. It specifies CALGERSSPKTQVLLGECRANDKLIF.